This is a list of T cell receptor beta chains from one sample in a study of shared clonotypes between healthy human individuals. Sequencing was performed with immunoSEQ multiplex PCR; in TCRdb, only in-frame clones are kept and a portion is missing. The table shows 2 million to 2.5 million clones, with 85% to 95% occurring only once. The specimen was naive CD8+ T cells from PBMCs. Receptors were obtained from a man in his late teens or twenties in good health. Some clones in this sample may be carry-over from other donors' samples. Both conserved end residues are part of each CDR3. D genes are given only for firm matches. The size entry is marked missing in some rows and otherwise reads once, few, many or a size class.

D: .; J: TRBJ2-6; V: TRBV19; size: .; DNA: TGTGCCAGTAGTAGCTCAAGCTCTGGGGCCAACGTCCTGACTTTC; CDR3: CASSSSSSGANVLTF
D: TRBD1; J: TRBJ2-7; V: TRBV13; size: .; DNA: TGTGCCAGCAGTTCCGGACAGGGGGCGGACGAGCAGTACTTC; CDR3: CASSSGQGADEQYF
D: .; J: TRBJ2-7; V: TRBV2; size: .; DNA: TGTGCCAGCAGGAGTCTCCAGCTCTCGCAGTACTTC; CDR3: CASRSLQLSQYF
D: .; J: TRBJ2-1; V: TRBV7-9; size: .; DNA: TGTGCCAGCAGCTCCTTCGAGAGACACAATGAGCAGTTCTTC; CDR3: CASSSFERHNEQFF
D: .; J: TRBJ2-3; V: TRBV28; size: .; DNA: TGTGCCAGCTGTGGTCAACAGGATGTAGCAGATACGCAGTATTTT; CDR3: CASCGQQDVADTQYF
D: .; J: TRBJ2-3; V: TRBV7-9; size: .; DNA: TGTGCCAGCAGCTTACGACGTAGCACAGATACGCAGTATTTT; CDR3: CASSLRRSTDTQYF
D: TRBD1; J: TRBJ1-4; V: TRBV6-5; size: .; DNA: TGTGCCAGCGGGGACCGACAGGGAACTAATGAAAAACTGTTTTTT; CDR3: CASGDRQGTNEKLFF
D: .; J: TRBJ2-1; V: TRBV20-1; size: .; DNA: TGCAGTGCTAGATGGTACAATGAGCAGTTCTTC; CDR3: CSARWYNEQFF
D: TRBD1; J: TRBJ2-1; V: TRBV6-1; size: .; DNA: TGTGCCAGCAGTGAATTCGTGACAGGGGCCTACAATGAGCAGTTCTTC; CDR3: CASSEFVTGAYNEQFF
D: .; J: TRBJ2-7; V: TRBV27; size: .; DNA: TGTGCCAGCAGTTTGGGACCGAAGAACTACGAGCAGTACTTC; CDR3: CASSLGPKNYEQYF
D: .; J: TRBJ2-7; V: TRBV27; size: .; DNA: TGTGCCAGCAGTGTACTTTCCTACGAGCAGTACTTC; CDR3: CASSVLSYEQYF
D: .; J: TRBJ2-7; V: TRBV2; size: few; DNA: TGTGCCCAATCCGACCGGGACACCGCCTACGAGCAGTACTTC; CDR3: CAQSDRDTAYEQYF
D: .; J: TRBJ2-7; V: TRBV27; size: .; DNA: TGTGCCAGCAGTTTTACACCCGGGGGGCAGAGATCTTACGAGCAGTACTTC; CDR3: CASSFTPGGQRSYEQYF
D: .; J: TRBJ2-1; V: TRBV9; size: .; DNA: TGTGCCAGCAGCCTTCTGCGAGGGACCGAATCCTACAATGAGCAGTTCTTC; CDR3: CASSLLRGTESYNEQFF
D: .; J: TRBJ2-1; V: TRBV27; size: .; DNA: TGTGCCAGCAGATCCCAGGTGGGCGACTACAATGAGCAGTTCTTC; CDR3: CASRSQVGDYNEQFF
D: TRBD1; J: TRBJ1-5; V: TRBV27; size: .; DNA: TGTGCCAGCAGTTCCGGGACAGGGAGGCAGCCCCAGCATTTT; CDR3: CASSSGTGRQPQHF
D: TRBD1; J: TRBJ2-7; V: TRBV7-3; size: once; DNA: TGTGCCAGCAGCTTCTACGGGACAGGGGGCGGCGAGCAGTACTTC; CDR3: CASSFYGTGGGEQYF
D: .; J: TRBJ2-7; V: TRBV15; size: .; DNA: TGTGCCACCAGCAGAGGGACTCTAGCGACCTACGAGCAGTACTTC; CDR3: CATSRGTLATYEQYF
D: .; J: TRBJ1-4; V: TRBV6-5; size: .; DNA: TGTGCCAGCAGTTACCGGGACCCTAATGAAAAACTGTTTTTT; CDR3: CASSYRDPNEKLFF
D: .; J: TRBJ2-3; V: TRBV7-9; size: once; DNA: TGTGCCAGCAGCCATCCGTCCGGCACAGATACGCAGTATTTT; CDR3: CASSHPSGTDTQYF
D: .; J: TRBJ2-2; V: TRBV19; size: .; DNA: TGTGCCAGTACCCGGGGTTTTACCGGGGAGCTGTTTTTT; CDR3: CASTRGFTGELFF
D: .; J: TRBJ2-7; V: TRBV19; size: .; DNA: TGTGCCAGCGGACCTTCTCGGAGCTCCTACGAGCAGTACTTC; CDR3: CASGPSRSSYEQYF
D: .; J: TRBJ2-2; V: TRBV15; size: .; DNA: TGTGCCACCAGCCAAGGGGGGAACACCGGGGAGCTGTTTTTT; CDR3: CATSQGGNTGELFF
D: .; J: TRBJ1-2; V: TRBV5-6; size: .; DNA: TGTGCCAGCAGCTTGGTAGCTATAGCCTCCTATGGCTACACCTTC; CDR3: CASSLVAIASYGYTF
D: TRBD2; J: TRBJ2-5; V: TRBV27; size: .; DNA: TGTGCCAGCAGTTTATCGGCTAGCGGGAGGAGGGAGACCCAGTACTTC; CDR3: CASSLSASGRRETQYF
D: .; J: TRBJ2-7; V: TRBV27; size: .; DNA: TGTGCCAGCGGTGGGAGCTCCTACGAGCAGTACTTC; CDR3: CASGGSSYEQYF
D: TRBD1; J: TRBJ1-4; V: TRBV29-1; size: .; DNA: TGCAGCGTTGATTCGGGACAGGTTAATGAAAAACTGTTTTTT; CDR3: CSVDSGQVNEKLFF
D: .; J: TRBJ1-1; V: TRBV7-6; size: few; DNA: TGTGCCAGCAGCTTAGCGCCAGGGACAAACACTGAAGCTTTCTTT; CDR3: CASSLAPGTNTEAFF
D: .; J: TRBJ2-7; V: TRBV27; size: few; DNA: TGTGCCAGCAGTTCGCGGGGCCTACACGAGCAGTACTTC; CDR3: CASSSRGLHEQYF
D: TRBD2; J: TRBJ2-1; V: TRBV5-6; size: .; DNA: TGTGCCAGCAGACCTCTTCCCCGGGGGGATGAGCAGTTCTTC; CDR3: CASRPLPRGDEQFF
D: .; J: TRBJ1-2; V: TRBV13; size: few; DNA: TGTGCCAGCAGCTGGGGTGACAGGACCTATGGCTACACCTTC; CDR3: CASSWGDRTYGYTF
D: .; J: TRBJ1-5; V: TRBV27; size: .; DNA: TGTGCCAGCAGTCCCGGGACAAATAGCAATCAGCCCCAGCATTTT; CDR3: CASSPGTNSNQPQHF
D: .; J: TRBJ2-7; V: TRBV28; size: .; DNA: TGTGCCAGCAGTTTACCCCCGACGACAGGAGAAGGATACGAGCAGTACTTC; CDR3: CASSLPPTTGEGYEQYF
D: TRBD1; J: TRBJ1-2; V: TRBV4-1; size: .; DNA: TGCGCCAGCAGCCCCGGGACAGGGCTTGTTGGCTACACCTTC; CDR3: CASSPGTGLVGYTF
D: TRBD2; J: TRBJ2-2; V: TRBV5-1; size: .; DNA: TGCGCCAGCAGCTTGGTTCCCGGGGGGGTCTCCGGGGAGCTGTTTTTT; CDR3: CASSLVPGGVSGELFF
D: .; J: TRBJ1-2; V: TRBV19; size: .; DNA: TGTGCCAGTGCGGGCCAAACTACCAACTATGGCTACACCTTC; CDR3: CASAGQTTNYGYTF
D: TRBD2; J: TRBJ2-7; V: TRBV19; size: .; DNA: TGTGCCAGTAGTATTTGGTTAGCGGGATCCTACGAGCAGTACTTC; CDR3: CASSIWLAGSYEQYF
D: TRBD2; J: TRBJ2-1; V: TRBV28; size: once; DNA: TGTGCCAGCAGTCCGCCGGGACTAGCGGGATACAATGAGCAGTTCTTC; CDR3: CASSPPGLAGYNEQFF
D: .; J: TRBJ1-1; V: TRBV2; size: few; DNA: TGTGCCAGCCCGACAGACCGGAAGGAGGCGGCTTTCTTT; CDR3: CASPTDRKEAAFF
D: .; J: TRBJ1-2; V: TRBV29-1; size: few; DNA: TGCAGCGTTGAACAAGGGTGGGGCTACACCTTC; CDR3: CSVEQGWGYTF
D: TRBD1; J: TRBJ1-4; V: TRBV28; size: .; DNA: TGTGCCAGCAGTCCAAACACAGGGGACGATGAAAAACTGTTTTTT; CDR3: CASSPNTGDDEKLFF
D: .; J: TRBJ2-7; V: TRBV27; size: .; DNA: TGTGCCAGCAGCCTGACATATTCCTACGAGCAGTACTTC; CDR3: CASSLTYSYEQYF
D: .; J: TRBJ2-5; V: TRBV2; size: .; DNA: TGTGCCAGCAGAAGAACAGGGCCCCAAGAGACCCAGTACTTC; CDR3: CASRRTGPQETQYF
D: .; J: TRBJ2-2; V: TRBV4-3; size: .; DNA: TGCGCCAGCAGCGAACTCGGTGCCGGGGAGCTGTTTTTT; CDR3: CASSELGAGELFF
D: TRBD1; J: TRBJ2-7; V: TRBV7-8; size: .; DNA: TGTGCCAGCAGCCCAGGGGGTGAGTCCTACGAGCAGTACTTC; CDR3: CASSPGGESYEQYF
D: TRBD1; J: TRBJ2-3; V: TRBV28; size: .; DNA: TGTGCCAGCAGTTCTCAGGACAGGGCGCACACAGATACGCAGTATTTT; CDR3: CASSSQDRAHTDTQYF
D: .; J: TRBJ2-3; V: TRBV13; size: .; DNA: TGTGCCAGCAGCTTAGAACGGGGGGCGTGGGGCACAGATACGCAGTATTTT; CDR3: CASSLERGAWGTDTQYF
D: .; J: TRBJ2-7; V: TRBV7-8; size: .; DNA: TGTGCCAGCAGCCTCGGGACTGGGAGATCCTACGAGCAGTACTTC; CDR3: CASSLGTGRSYEQYF
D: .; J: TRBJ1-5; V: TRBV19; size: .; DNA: TGTGCCAGTAGTATCGGGCAGTCAGGGCCCCAGCATTTT; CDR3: CASSIGQSGPQHF
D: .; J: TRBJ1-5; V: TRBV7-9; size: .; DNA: TGTGCCAGCAGCCTACAGGGTATCAATCAGCCCCAGCATTTT; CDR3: CASSLQGINQPQHF
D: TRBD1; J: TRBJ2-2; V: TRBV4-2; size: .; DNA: TGTGCCAGCAGCCAATACAGGGGTTCCGGGGAGCTGTTTTTT; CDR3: CASSQYRGSGELFF
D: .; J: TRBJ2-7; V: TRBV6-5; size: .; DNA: TGTGCCAGCAGTTCCGACGGAGGCCAGTACTTC; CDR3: CASSSDGGQYF